These 3 T cell receptor beta chains were all obtained from the same sample, sequenced in a study of identical twins. TCRdb recomputed calls from the 5' RACE reads with MiXCR, one row per CDR3 protein. This table has 510,000 or so distinct CDR3 sequences, around 15% appearing once. This sample also appeared in a second study, on yellow fever vaccine responses in identical twins.

The specimen sequenced was CD4+ T cells sorted from blood. Every receptor here comes from a woman between 18 and 29 years old in good health.

A few counts support this clonotype. This chain joins TRBV5-1 and TRBJ2-1; 16 bases are shared with TRBD2. This CDR3 has 19 residues. Germline V gives CDR1 SGHRS, CDR2 YFSETQ. The junction had 16 bases not matched to a gene; V was cut back by 4 bases and J by 9 bases. CDR3 residues: CASSSTGTSGRGFGVEQFF. Written as DNA, the CDR3 is TGCGCCAGCAGCAGCACCGGGACTAGCGGGAGGGGCTTTGGCGTTGAGCAGTTCTTC.

This clonotype has a handful of counts. The V call is TRBV27, the J call TRBJ2-7, with TRBD1 matching over 9 bases. Germline CDR1 is MNHEY and CDR2 is SMNVEV (reference sequence). The V gene end was trimmed by 5 bases and the J gene end by 3 bases; junction bases not matched to a gene: 8. The CDR3 length is 15 residues. The CDR3 DNA is TGTGCCAGCAGTAGGAGGACAGGGGATTACTACGAGCAGTACTTC. The encoded protein is CASSRRTGDYYEQYF.

This clonotype was detected a few times. The chain recombines TRBV12-3 or TRBV12-4 with TRBJ2-7; 9 bases fit TRBD2. CDR3 length: 16 amino acids. V was clipped by 4 bases and J by 3 bases; unmatched bases: 10. CDR3 bases: TGTGCCAGCAGTTCCGTAGGGCTAGCGGGGCGCTACGAGCAGTACTTC. Translating it yields CASSSVGLAGRYEQYF.